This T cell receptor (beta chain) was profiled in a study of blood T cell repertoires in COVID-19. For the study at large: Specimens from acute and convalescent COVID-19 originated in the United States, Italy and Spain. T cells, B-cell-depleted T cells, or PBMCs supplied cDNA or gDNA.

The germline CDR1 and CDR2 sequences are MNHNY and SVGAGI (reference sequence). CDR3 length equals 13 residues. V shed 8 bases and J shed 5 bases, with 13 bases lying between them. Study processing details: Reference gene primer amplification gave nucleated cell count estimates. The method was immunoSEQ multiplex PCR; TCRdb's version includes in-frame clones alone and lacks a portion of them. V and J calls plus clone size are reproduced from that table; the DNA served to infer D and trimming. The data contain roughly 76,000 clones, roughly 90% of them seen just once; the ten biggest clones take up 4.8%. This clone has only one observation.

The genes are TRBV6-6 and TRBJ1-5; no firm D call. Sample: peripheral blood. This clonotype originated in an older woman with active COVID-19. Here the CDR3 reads CASSTSGDQPQHF. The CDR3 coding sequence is TGTGCCAGCTCCACATCGGGTGATCAGCCCCAGCATTTT.